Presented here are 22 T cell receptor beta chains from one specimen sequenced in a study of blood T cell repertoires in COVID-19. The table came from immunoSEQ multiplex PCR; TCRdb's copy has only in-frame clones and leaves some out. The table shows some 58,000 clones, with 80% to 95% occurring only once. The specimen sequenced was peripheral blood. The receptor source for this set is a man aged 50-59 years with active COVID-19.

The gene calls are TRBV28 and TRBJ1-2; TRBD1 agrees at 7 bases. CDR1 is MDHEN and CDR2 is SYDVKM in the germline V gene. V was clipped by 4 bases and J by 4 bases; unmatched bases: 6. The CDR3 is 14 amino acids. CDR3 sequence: CASSSYGTAYGYTF. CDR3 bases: TGTGCCAGCAGTTCTTACGGGACAGCCTATGGCTACACCTTC.

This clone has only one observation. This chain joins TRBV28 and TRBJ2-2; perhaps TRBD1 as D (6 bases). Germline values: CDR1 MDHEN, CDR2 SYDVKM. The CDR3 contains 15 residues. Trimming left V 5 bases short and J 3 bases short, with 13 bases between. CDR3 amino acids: CASSDRDIDTGELFF. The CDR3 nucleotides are TGTGCCAGCAGTGACCGGGACATAGACACCGGGGAGCTGTTTTTT.

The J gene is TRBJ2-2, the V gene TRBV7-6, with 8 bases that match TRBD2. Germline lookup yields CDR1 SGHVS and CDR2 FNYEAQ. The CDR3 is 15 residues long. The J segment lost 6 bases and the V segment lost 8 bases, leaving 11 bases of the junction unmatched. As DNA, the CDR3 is TGTGCCAGCCTGCGGGAGGCTAGCGGATCCGGGGAGCTGTTTTTT. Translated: CASLREASGSGELFF.

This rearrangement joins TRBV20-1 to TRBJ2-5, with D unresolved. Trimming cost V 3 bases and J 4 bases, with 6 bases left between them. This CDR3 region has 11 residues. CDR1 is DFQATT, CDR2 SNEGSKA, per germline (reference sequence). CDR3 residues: CSARIGETQYF. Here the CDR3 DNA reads TGCAGTGCTAGGATCGGAGAGACCCAGTACTTC.

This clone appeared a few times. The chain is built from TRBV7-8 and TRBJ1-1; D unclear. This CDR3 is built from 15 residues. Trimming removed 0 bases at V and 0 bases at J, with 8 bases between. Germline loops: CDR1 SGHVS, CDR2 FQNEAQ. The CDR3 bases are TGTGCCAGCAGCTTAGCGGTGAGCATGAACACTGAAGCTTTCTTT. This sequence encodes CASSLAVSMNTEAFF.

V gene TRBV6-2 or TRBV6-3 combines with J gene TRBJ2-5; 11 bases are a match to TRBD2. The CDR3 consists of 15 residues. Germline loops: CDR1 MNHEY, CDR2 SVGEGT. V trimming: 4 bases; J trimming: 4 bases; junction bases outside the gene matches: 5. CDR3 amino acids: CASSSRLAGRETQYF. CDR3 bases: TGTGCCAGCAGTTCCCGACTAGCGGGGAGAGAGACCCAGTACTTC.

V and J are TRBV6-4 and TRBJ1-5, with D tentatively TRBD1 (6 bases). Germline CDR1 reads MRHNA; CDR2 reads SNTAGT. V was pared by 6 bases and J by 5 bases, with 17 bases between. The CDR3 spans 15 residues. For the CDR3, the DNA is TGTGCCAGCAGGATTCCGGGACACCAAGATCAGCCCCAGCATTTT. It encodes CASRIPGHQDQPQHF.

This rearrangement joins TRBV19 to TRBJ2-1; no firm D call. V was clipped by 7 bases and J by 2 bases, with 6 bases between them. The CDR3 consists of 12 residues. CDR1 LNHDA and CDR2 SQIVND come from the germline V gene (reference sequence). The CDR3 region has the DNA TGTGCCAGTACCAGTACCTACAATGAGCAGTTCTTC. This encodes CASTSTYNEQFF. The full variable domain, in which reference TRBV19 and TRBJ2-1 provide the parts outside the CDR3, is DGGITQSPKYLFRKEGQNVTLSCEQNLNHDAMYWYRQDPGQGLRLIYYSQIVNDFQKGDIAEGYSVSREKKESFPLTVTSAQKNPTAFYLCASTSTYNEQFFGPGTRLTVL.

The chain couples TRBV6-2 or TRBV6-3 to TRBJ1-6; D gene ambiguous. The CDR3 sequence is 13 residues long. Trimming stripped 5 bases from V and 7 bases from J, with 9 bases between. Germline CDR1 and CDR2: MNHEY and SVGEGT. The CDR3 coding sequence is TGTGCCAGCAGTAAGCTCACGAATTCACCCCTCCACTTT. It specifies CASSKLTNSPLHF.

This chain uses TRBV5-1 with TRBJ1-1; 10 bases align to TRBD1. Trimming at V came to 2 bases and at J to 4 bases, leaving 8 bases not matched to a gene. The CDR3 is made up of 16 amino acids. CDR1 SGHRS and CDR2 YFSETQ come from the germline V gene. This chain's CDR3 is CASSLDGTGVGTEAFF. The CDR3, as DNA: TGCGCCAGCAGCTTAGACGGGACAGGGGTGGGCACTGAAGCTTTCTTT.

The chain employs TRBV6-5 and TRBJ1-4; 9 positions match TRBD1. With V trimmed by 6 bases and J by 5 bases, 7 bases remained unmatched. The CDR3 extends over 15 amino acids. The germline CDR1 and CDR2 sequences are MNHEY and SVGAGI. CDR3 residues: CASRPPGQGNEKLFF. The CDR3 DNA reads TGTGCCAGCAGACCTCCGGGACAGGGAAATGAAAAACTGTTTTTT.

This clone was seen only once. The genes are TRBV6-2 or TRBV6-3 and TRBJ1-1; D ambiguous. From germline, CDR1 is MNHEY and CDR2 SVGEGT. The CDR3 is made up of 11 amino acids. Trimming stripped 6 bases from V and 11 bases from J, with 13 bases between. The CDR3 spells CASSDGREAFF. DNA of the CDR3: TGTGCCAGCAGCGATGGACGGGAGGCTTTCTTT.

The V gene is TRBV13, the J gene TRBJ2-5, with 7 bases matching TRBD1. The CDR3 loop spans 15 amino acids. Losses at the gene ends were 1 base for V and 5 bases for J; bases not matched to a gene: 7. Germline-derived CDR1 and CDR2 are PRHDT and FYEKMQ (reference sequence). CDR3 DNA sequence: TGTGCCAGCAGCTTAGTCAGGGACAGACCCGAGACCCAGTACTTC. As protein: CASSLVRDRPETQYF.

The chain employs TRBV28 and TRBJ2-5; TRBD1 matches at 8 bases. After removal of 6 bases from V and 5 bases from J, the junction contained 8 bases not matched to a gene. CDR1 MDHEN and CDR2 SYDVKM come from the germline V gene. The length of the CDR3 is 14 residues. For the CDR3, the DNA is TGTGCCAGCAGACGACAGGGGATGGGCGAGACCCAGTACTTC. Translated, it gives CASRRQGMGETQYF.

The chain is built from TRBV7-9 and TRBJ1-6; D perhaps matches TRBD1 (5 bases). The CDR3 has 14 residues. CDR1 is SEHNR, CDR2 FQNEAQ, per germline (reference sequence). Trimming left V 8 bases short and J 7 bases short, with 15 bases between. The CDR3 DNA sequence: TGTGCCAGCTCTCCGAAGGGGCTGAATTCACCCCTCCACTTT. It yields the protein CASSPKGLNSPLHF.

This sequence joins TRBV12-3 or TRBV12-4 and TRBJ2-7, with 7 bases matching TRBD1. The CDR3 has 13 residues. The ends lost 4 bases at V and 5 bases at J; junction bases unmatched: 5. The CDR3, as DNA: TGTGCCAGCAGTTCCAACAGGGGAGACGAGCAGTACTTC. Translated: CASSSNRGDEQYF.

CDR3 loop: CASSETRGGYTF. CDR3 coding DNA: TGTGCCAGCAGTGAAACTCGTGGTGGCTACACCTTC. J is TRBJ1-2 and V is TRBV6-1; D is uncertain. This CDR3 comprises 12 residues. The germline CDR1 and CDR2 sequences are MNHNS and SASEGT. With 2 bases removed from V and 7 bases from J, the gap between germline ends came to 8 bases.

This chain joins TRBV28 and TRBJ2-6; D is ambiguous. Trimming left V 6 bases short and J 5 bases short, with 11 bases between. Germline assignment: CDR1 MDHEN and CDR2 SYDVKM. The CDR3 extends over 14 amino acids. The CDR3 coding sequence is TGTGCCAGCAGAACCCTTCAGTGGGCCAACGTCCTGACTTTC. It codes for CASRTLQWANVLTF.

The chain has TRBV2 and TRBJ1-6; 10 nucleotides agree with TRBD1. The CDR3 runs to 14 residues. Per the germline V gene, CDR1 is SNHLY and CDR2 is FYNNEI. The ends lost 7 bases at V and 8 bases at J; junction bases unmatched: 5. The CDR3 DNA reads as TGTGCCAGCAACCGGGACAGGGGTTATTCACCCCTCCACTTT. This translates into CASNRDRGYSPLHF.

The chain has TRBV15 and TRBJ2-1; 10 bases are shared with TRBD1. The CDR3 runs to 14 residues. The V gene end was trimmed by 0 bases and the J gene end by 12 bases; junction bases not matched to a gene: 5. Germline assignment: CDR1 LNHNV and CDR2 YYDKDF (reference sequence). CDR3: CATSRDRQGAPQFF. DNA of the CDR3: TGTGCCACCAGCAGAGATAGACAGGGGGCGCCGCAGTTCTTC.

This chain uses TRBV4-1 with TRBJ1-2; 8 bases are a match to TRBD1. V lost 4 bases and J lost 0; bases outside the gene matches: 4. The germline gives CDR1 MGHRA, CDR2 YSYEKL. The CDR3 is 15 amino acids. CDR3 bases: TGCGCCAGCAGCCGACAGGGGCTAGCTAACTATGGCTACACCTTC. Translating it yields CASSRQGLANYGYTF.

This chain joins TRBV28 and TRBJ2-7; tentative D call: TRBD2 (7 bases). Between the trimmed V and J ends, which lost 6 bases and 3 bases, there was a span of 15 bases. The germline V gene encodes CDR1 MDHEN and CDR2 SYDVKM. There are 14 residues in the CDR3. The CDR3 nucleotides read TGTGCCAGCAGCTCCGGAGGGGGGGGCTACGAGCAGTACTTC. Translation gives CASSSGGGGYEQYF.